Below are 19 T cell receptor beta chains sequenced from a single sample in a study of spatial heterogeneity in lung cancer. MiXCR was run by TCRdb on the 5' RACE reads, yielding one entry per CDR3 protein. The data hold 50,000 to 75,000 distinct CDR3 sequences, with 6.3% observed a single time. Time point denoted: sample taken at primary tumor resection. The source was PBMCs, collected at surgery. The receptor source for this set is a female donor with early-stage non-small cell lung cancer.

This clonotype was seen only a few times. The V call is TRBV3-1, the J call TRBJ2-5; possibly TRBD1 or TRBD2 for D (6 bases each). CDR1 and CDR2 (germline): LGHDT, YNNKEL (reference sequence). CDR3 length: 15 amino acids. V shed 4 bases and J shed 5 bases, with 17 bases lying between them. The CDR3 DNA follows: TGTGCCAGCAGCCCGAGGGGGGTCTTCAGGGAGACCCAGTACTTC. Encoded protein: CASSPRGVFRETQYF.

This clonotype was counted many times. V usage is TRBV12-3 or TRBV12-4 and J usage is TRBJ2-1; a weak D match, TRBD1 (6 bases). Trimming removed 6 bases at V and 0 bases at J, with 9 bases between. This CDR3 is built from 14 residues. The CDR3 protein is CASRDSSSYNEQFF. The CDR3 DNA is TGTGCCAGCAGGGACAGCTCCTCCTACAATGAGCAGTTCTTC.

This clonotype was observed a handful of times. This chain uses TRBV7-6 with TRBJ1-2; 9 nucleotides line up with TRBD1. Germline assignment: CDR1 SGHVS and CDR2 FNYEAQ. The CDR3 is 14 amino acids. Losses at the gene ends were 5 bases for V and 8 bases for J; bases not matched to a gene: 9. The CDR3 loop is CASSPRGTGKGYTF. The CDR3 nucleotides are TGTGCCAGCAGCCCCAGGGGGACAGGGAAGGGCTACACCTTC.

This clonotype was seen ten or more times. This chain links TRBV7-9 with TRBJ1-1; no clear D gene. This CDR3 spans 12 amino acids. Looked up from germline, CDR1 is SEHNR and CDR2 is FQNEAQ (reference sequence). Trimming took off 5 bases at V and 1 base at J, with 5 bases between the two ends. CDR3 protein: CASSPTNTEAFF. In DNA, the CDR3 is TGTGCCAGCAGCCCGACGAACACTGAAGCTTTCTTT.

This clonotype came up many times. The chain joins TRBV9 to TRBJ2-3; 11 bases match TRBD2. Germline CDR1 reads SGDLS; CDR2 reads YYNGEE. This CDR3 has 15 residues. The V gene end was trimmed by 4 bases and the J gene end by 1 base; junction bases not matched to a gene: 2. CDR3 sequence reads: CASSLSGRGTDTQYF. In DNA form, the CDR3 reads TGTGCCAGCAGCCTTAGCGGGAGGGGCACAGATACGCAGTATTTT.

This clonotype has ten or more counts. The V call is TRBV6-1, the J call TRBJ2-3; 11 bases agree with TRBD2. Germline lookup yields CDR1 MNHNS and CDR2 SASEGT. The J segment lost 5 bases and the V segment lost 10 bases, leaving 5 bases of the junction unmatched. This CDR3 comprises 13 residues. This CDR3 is CANRLAGQDTQYF. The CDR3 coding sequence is TGTGCCAACCGACTAGCGGGACAAGATACGCAGTATTTT.

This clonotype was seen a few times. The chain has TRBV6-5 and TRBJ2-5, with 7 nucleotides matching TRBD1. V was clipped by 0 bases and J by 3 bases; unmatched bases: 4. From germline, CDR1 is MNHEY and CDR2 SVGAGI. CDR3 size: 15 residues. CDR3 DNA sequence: TGTGCCAGCAGTTACTCGTACGGGACAGAAGAGACCCAGTACTTC. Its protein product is CASSYSYGTEETQYF.

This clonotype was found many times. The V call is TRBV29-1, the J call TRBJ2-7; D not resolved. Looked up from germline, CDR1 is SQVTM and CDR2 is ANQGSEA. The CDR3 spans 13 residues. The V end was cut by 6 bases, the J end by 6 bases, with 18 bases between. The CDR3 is CSVPVGPTSEQYF. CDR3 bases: TGCAGCGTCCCTGTGGGTCCCACGTCCGAGCAGTACTTC.

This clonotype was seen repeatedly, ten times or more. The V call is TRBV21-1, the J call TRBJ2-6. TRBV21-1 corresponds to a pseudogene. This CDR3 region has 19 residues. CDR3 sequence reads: CASSKFFSQTLSGANVLTF. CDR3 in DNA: TGTGCCAGCAGCAAGTTCTTCTCGCAGACTCTCTCTGGGGCCAACGTCCTGACTTTC.

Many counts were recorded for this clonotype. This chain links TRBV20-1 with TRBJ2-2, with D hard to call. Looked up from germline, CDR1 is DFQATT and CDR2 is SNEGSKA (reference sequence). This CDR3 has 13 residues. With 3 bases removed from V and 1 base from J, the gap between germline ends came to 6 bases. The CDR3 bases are TGCAGTGCTAGCCTGGTGAACACCGGGGAGCTGTTTTTT. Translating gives CSASLVNTGELFF.

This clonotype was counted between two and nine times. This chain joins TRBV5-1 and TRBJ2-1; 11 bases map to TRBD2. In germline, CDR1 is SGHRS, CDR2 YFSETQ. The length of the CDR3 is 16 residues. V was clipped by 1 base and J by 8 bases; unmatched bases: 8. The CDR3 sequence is CASSLMASGRRDEQFF. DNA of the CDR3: TGCGCCAGCAGCTTGATGGCTAGCGGGAGGAGGGATGAGCAGTTCTTC.

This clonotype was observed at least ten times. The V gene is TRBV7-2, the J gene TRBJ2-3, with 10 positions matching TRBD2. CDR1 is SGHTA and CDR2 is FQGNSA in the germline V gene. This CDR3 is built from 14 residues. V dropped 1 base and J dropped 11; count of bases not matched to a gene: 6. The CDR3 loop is CASSLGAGGSGQYF. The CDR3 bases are TGTGCCAGCAGCTTAGGAGCGGGGGGGTCTGGGCAGTATTTT.

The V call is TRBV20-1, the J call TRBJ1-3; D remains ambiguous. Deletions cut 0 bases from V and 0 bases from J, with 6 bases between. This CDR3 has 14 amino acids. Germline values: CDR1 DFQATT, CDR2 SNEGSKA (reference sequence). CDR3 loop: CSARDPSSGNTIYF. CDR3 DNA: TGCAGTGCTAGAGATCCCAGCTCTGGAAACACCATATATTTT.

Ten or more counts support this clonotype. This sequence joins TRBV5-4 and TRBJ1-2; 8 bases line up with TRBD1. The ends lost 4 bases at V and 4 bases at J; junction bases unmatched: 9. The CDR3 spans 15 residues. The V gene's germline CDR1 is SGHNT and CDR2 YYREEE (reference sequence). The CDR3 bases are TGTGCCAGCAGCCCCCGGTCAGGGGGCAGCTATGGCTACACCTTC. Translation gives CASSPRSGGSYGYTF.

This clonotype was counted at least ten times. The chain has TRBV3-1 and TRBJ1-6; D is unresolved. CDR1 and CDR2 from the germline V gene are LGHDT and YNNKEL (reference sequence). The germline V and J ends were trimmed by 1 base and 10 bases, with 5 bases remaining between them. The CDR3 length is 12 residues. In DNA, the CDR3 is TGTGCCAGCAGCCAAGGCTCATCACCCCTCCACTTT. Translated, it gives CASSQGSSPLHF.

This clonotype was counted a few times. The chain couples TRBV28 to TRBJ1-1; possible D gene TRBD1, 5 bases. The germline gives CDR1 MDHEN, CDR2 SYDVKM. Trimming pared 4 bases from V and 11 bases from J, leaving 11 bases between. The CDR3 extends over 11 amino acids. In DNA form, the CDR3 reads TGTGCCAGCAGTTCGGGGCCCGGCGCTTTCTTT. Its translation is CASSSGPGAFF.

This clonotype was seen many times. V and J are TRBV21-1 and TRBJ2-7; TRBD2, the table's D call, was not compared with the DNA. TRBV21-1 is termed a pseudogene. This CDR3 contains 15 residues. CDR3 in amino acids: CASRLPWDFSYEQYV. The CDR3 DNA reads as TGTGCCAGCAGGCTACCTTGGGACTTCTCCTACGAGCAGTACGTC.

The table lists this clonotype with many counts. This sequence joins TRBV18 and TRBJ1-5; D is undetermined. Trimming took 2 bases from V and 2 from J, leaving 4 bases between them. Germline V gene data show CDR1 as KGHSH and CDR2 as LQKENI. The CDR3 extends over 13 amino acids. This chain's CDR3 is CASSPNGNQPQHF. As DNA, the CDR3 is TGTGCCAGCTCACCAAACGGCAATCAGCCCCAGCATTTT.

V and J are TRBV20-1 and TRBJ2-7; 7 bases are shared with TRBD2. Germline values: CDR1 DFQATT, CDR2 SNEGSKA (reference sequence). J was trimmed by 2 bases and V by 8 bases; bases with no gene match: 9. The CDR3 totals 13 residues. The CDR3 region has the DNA TGCAGTTACAGCGGGATAGGTCCCTACGAGCAGTACTTC. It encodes CSYSGIGPYEQYF.